This T cell receptor beta chain came from a study of T-cell memory formation after mild COVID-19. Broader study findings: Mostly located in CM and EM were contracting CD4+ clones, with contracting CD8+ clones located in EMRA.

As to this clonotype: Its antigen is not identified.

Between the trimmed V and J ends, which lost 7 bases and 7 bases, there was a span of 14 bases. Germline loops: CDR1 MNHNY, CDR2 SVGAGI (reference sequence). The CDR3 covers 13 residues. The TCR alpha and TCR beta cDNA libraries, bearing sample barcodes and UMIs, were generated by 5'RACE using constant-segment primers. From the 5' RACE reads, TCRdb called clonotypes with MiXCR, one entry per CDR3 protein. Of roughly 220,000 distinct CDR3 sequences listed, approximately 10% are singletons. The receptor was isolated from a man aged 18 to 29 who had mild COVID-19 (a few samples of this study predate the infection). Cell type and time point are not known. V gene TRBV6-6 combines with J gene TRBJ1-5, with D unclear. The specimen was PBMCs or a T cell subset sorted from them (not recorded which). As DNA, the CDR3 is TGTGCCAGCAATGTTCGAGGTGACCAGCCCCAGCATTTT. It encodes CASNVRGDQPQHF.